This TCR beta chain was documented in a study of radiotherapy plus CTLA-4 blockade in lung cancer. A note on this clone: Its antigen is still unknown.

Overall study results and limits: TCR clones originating in tumors grew in number in blood after radiotherapy plus ipilimumab.

CDR3 length equals 13 residues. From germline, CDR1 is SGHRS and CDR2 YFSETQ. The V end was cut by 0 bases, the J end by 6 bases, with 9 bases between. The method was immunoSEQ multiplex PCR; TCRdb's version includes in-frame clones alone and lacks a portion of them. The repertoire holds some 100,000 clones, with about 83% as singletons. The TCR comes from a human donor with non-small cell lung cancer who had a partial response to radiotherapy plus ipilimumab. This chain uses TRBV5-1 with TRBJ1-2; D ambiguous. The material was peripheral blood, obtained from a patient treated with radiotherapy plus ipilimumab. This CDR3 reads CASSLGLLDGYTF. The DNA for the CDR3 is TGCGCCAGCAGCTTGGGCCTATTAGATGGCTACACCTTC. Full variable domain (outside the CDR3, taken from reference TRBV5-1 and TRBJ1-2): KAGVTQTPRYLIKTRGQQVTLSCSPISGHRSVSWYQQTPGQGLQFLFEYFSETQRNKGNFPGRFSGRQFSNSRSEMNVSTLELGDSALYLCASSLGLLDGYTFGSGTRLTVV.